These 3 T cell receptor beta chains were all obtained from the same sample, sequenced in a study of blood T cells in healthy people across ages. A sample-barcoded 5' primer and a J-beta primer mix were used in a second PCR of about 7 to 12 cycles. From the 5' RACE reads, TCRdb called clonotypes with MiXCR, one entry per CDR3 protein. The sample carries about 930,000 distinct CDR3 sequences, under 35% recorded once. Separately, the same data were catalogued under a study of T cells of mothers and their children.

The sequencing sample was made of blood. These receptors originate from a woman in her 40s in good health.

This clonotype was picked up a small number of times. This chain connects TRBV20-1 to TRBJ1-6, with D unresolved. The CDR3 is 15 amino acids. The germline V gene encodes CDR1 DFQATT and CDR2 SNEGSKA (reference sequence). Between the trimmed V and J ends, which lost 0 bases and 6 bases, there was a span of 12 bases. CDR3 loop: CSARDSGRSNSPLHF. The CDR3 DNA follows: TGCAGTGCTAGAGATTCTGGACGGAGTAATTCACCCCTCCACTTT.

This clonotype has just a few counts. The chain uses TRBV4-3 and TRBJ1-1; D may be TRBD1 (5 bases). In germline, CDR1 is LGHNA, CDR2 YSLEER. V was cut by 1 base and J by 3 bases, with 18 bases left in between. CDR3 length: 17 residues. The CDR3 here is CASSQGQRGRRDTEAFF. The DNA of the CDR3 is TGCGCCAGCAGCCAAGGACAGAGGGGAAGGAGGGACACTGAAGCTTTCTTT.

This clonotype showed up many times. The chain joins TRBV10-3 to TRBJ1-4; no clear D gene. This CDR3 comprises 15 residues. CDR1 and CDR2 from the germline V gene are ENHRY and SYGVKD. Trimming left V 0 bases short and J 3 bases short, with 8 bases between. CDR3: CAISESGGPNEKLFF. The CDR3, as DNA: TGTGCCATCAGTGAGTCGGGAGGCCCTAATGAAAAACTGTTTTTT.